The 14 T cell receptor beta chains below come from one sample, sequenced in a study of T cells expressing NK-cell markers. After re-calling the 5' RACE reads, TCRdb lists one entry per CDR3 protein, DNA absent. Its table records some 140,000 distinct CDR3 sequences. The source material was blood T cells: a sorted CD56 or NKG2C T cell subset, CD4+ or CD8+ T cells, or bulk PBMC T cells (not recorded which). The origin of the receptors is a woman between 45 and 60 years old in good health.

Here the CDR3 reads CASSFHIRDEQYF. The rearrangement links TRBV5-5 to TRBJ2-7. From germline, CDR1 is SGHKS and CDR2 YYEKEE (reference sequence). CDR3 size: 13 residues. Based on the CDR3 plus reference TRBV5-5 and TRBJ2-7, the full variable domain is DAGVTQSPTHLIKTRGQQVTLRCSPISGHKSVSWYQQVLGQGPQFIFQYYEKEERGRGNFPDRFSARQFPNYSSELNVNALLLGDSALYLCASSFHIRDEQYFGPGTRLTVT.

The chain's CDR3 is CASSYLLGGPKETQYF. The chain uses TRBV6-5 and TRBJ2-5; without DNA, the TCRdb call of TRBD1 cannot be checked. This CDR3 is built from 16 residues. Germline CDR1 MNHEY, CDR2 SVGAGI.

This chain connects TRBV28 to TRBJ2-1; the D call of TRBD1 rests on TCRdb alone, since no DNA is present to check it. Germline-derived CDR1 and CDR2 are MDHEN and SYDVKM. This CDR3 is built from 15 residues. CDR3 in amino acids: CASSFQGQGDNEQFF.

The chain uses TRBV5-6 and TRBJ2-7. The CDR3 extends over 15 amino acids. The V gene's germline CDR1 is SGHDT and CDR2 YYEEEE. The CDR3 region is CASSDWTALNYEQYF.

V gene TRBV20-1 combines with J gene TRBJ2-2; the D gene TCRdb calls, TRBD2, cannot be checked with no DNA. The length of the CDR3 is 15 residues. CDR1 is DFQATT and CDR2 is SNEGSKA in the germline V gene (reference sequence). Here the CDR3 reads CSASVAELNTGELFF.

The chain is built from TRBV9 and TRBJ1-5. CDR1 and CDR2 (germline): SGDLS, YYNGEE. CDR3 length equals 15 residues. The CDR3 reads CASSVYDGSNQPQHF.

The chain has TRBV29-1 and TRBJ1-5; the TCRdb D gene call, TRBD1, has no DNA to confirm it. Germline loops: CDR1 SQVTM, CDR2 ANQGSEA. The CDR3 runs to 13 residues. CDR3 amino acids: CSVGGTGDQPQHF.

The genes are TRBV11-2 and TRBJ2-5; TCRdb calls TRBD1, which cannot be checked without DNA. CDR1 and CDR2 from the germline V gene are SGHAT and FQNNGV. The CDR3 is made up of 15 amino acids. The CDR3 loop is CASSLEGTGLETQYF.

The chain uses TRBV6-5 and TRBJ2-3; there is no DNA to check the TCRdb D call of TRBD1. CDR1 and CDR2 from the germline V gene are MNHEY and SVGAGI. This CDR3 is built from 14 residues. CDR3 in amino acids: CASSLDRVADTQYF.

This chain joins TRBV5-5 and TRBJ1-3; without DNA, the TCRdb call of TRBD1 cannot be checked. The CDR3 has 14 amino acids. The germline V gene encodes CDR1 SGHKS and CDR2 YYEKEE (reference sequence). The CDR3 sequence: CASSDRTGGNTIYF.

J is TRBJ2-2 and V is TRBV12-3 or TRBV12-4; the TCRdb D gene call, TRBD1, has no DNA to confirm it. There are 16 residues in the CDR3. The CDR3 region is CASSLFGQGSTGELFF.

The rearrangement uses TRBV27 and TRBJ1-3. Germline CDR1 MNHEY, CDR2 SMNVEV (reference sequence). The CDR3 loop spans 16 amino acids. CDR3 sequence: CASSPSAGIAGNTIYF.

CDR3 sequence reads: CASSVLQGAPYNEQFF. This chain connects TRBV7-9 to TRBJ2-1; the TRBD1 assignment by TCRdb is unverifiable without DNA. The germline CDR1 and CDR2 sequences are SEHNR and FQNEAQ (reference sequence). The CDR3 covers 16 residues.

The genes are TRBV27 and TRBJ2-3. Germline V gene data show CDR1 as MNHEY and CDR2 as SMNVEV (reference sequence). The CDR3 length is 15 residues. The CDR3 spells CASSLSGQVHDTQYF.